Listed here are 19 T cell receptor beta chains from one sample, sequenced in a study of CD4 T cells in relation to SARS-CoV-2 and coronaviruses. These receptors' targets are unknown. Profiling relied on immunoSEQ multiplex PCR, and the TCRdb table lists in-frame clones only, not all of them. This table has about 40,000 clones, approximately 80% appearing once. The sample taken for sequencing was naive CD4+ T cells from PBMCs, cultured in vitro. Subset denoted: naive CD4+ T cells isolated by negative enrichment. The receptors derive from an adult with COVID-19.

The CDR3 sequence is CASSQGLSLLSGANVLTF. The CDR3 nucleotides are TGCGCCAGCAGCCAAGGGCTTAGTTTGCTCTCTGGGGCCAACGTCCTGACTTTC. The chain carries TRBV4-3 and TRBJ2-6; D remains unclear. The length of the CDR3 is 18 residues. With 1 base removed from V and 0 bases from J, the gap between germline ends came to 13 bases. Germline values: CDR1 LGHNA, CDR2 YSLEER.

The J gene is TRBJ2-7, the V gene TRBV18; D is ambiguous. Germline CDR1 is KGHSH and CDR2 is LQKENI. The CDR3 totals 14 residues. The V end was cut by 3 bases, the J end by 1 base, with 10 bases between. Written as DNA, the CDR3 is TGTGCCAGCTCACCGGAAAGAAATTCCTACGAGCAGTACTTC. This translates into CASSPERNSYEQYF. Full variable domain (rest looked up from reference TRBV18 and TRBJ2-7): NAGVMQNPRHLVRRRGQEARLRCSPMKGHSHVYWYRQLPEEGLKFMVYLQKENIIDESGMPKERFSAEFPKEGPSILRIQQVVRGDSAAYFCASSPERNSYEQYFGPGTRLTVT.

The rearrangement uses TRBV4-1 and TRBJ1-4; TRBD1 is a possible D gene (5 bases). V shed 5 bases and J shed 6 bases, with 19 bases lying between them. The CDR3 sequence is 16 residues long. Germline CDR1 MGHRA, CDR2 YSYEKL. CDR3 sequence: CASSGRGSWRDEKLFF. CDR3 in DNA: TGCGCCAGCAGCGGAAGGGGAAGCTGGAGGGATGAAAAACTGTTTTTT.

The chain employs TRBV9 and TRBJ2-7, with D hard to call. V dropped 3 bases and J dropped 0 bases, with 10 bases sitting between them. This CDR3 has 14 amino acids. CDR1 and CDR2 (germline): SGDLS, YYNGEE. CDR3 sequence reads: CASSDMGNSYEQYF. The CDR3 nucleotides are TGTGCCAGCAGCGACATGGGCAACTCCTACGAGCAGTACTTC.

This chain joins TRBV19 and TRBJ2-2; 10 bases line up with TRBD2. The CDR3 spans 15 residues. J lost 6 bases, V lost 5 bases, and 6 bases had no gene match. Looked up from germline, CDR1 is LNHDA and CDR2 is SQIVND (reference sequence). As DNA, the CDR3 is TGTGCCAGTAGTCCTAGCGGGAGTAATCCCGGGGAGCTGTTTTTT. It yields the protein CASSPSGSNPGELFF.

V usage is TRBV7-9 and J usage is TRBJ1-5; TRBD1 matches 9 bases. V was clipped by 5 bases and J by 3 bases; unmatched bases: 5. CDR3 size: 15 residues. CDR1 is SEHNR and CDR2 is FQNEAQ in the germline V gene (reference sequence). The CDR3 reads CASSAGQGNNQPQHF. The CDR3 nucleotides read TGTGCCAGCAGCGCTGGACAGGGGAACAATCAGCCCCAGCATTTT.

The rearrangement joins TRBV6-1 to TRBJ1-3; D uncertain. Per germline, CDR1 MNHNS and CDR2 SASEGT. V was cut by 1 base and J by 4 bases, with 14 bases left in between. There are 16 residues in the CDR3. DNA for the CDR3: TGTGCCAGCAGTGAAGGGCGGAATGCTCTGGGAAACACCATATATTTT. Encoded protein: CASSEGRNALGNTIYF.

The chain is built from TRBV19 and TRBJ2-3; TRBD2 matches 7 bases. Unmatched junction bases numbered 5, after V lost 8 bases and J lost 0 bases. The CDR3 has 14 residues. Germline lookup yields CDR1 LNHDA and CDR2 SQIVND (reference sequence). This CDR3 is CASSGGLSTDTQYF. The CDR3 DNA sequence: TGTGCCAGTTCGGGGGGTCTCAGCACAGATACGCAGTATTTT. The entire variable domain, with the rest obtained from reference TRBV19 and TRBJ2-3, is as follows: DGGITQSPKYLFRKEGQNVTLSCEQNLNHDAMYWYRQDPGQGLRLIYYSQIVNDFQKGDIAEGYSVSREKKESFPLTVTSAQKNPTAFYLCASSGGLSTDTQYFGPGTRLTVL.

The chain is built from TRBV6-2 or TRBV6-3 and TRBJ1-1; 9 nucleotides agree with TRBD1. CDR1 is MNHEY, CDR2 SVGEGT, per germline. The junction had 10 bases not matched to a gene; V was cut back by 2 bases and J by 0 bases. This CDR3 is built from 18 residues. The CDR3 region is CASSYLQGTGHMNTEAFF. The DNA for the CDR3 is TGTGCCAGCAGTTACCTACAAGGGACAGGGCACATGAACACTGAAGCTTTCTTT.

This clone was found once. The gene calls are TRBV30 and TRBJ1-3, with D perhaps matching TRBD1 (6 bases). CDR3 length equals 13 residues. Trimming pared 5 bases from V and 7 bases from J, leaving 15 bases between. CDR1 and CDR2 from the germline V gene are GTSNPN and SVGIG (reference sequence). The CDR3 loop reads CAWGGLRRNTIYF. The DNA for the CDR3 is TGTGCCTGGGGGGGGCTGCGGAGGAACACCATATATTTT.

The CDR3 loop is CASSQGADYGYTF. For the CDR3, the DNA is TGTGCCAGCAGCCAAGGGGCCGACTATGGCTACACCTTC. The rearrangement joins TRBV3-1 (or the pseudogene TRBV3-2) to TRBJ1-2; D remains unclear. Trimming left V 1 base short and J 3 bases short, with 6 bases between. Germline assignment: CDR1 LGHDT and CDR2 YNNKEL (reference sequence). The CDR3 is 13 amino acids.

The chain combines TRBV18 with TRBJ2-7, with D perhaps TRBD2 (5 bases). V was shortened by 6 bases and J by 5 bases, with 14 bases between the two germline ends. Per germline, CDR1 KGHSH and CDR2 LQKENI. The CDR3 consists of 13 residues. The DNA for the CDR3 is TGTGCCAGCTCCCTCACTAGTTCCGACGAGCAGTACTTC. Translating gives CASSLTSSDEQYF.

The chain links TRBV18 to TRBJ1-4, with 7 bases identical to TRBD1. The CDR3 runs to 14 residues. Germline CDR1 and CDR2: KGHSH and LQKENI. V was pared by 2 bases and J by 8 bases, with 5 bases of the junction left unmatched. In DNA form, the CDR3 reads TGTGCCAGCTCACCAGGGACAGTCGACGAAAAACTGTTTTTT. As protein: CASSPGTVDEKLFF.

The gene calls are TRBV5-4 and TRBJ2-7, with D possibly being TRBD2 (6 bases). The germline CDR1 and CDR2 sequences are SGHNT and YYREEE (reference sequence). Trimming removed 7 bases at V and 4 bases at J, with 18 bases between. This CDR3 has 14 residues. This CDR3 reads CASGDGRTGYEQYF. The CDR3, as DNA: TGTGCCAGCGGAGACGGGAGAACAGGTTACGAGCAGTACTTC.

The genes are TRBV5-5 and TRBJ2-7; TRBD2 matches 12 bases. J gave up 6 bases and V 3 bases, and 10 bases lay outside the gene matches. Germline V lookup: CDR1 SGHKS, CDR2 YYEKEE (reference sequence). This CDR3 is built from 16 residues. The CDR3, as DNA: TGTGCCAGCAGCTCGGGGGCAACTAGCGGGAGGATCGAGCAGTACTTC. Translating it yields CASSSGATSGRIEQYF.

Written as DNA, the CDR3 is TGTGCCAGCGGAAAGGGGGACTGGAACATTCAGTACTTC. Translation gives CASGKGDWNIQYF. The V call is TRBV2, the J call TRBJ2-4, with D perhaps being TRBD1 or TRBD2 (6 bases each). The CDR3 is 13 residues long. Trimming stripped 8 bases from V and 7 bases from J, with 15 bases between. Germline V gives CDR1 SNHLY, CDR2 FYNNEI.

The V call is TRBV10-3, the J call TRBJ1-2; D is ambiguous. The CDR3 totals 12 residues. CDR1 and CDR2 from the germline V gene are ENHRY and SYGVKD. Deletions cut 2 bases from V and 7 bases from J, with 8 bases between. The CDR3 DNA is TGTGCCATCAGTGAGCCGGGAAGTGGCTACACCTTC. Its translation is CAISEPGSGYTF.

This rearrangement joins TRBV4-3 to TRBJ2-7, with D possibly being TRBD2 (6 bases). The CDR3 runs 16 residues. The V and J ends lost 0 bases and 4 bases respectively, with 16 bases between them. Germline lookup yields CDR1 LGHNA and CDR2 YSLEER. This chain's CDR3 is CASSQDLLGSKYEQYF. CDR3 bases: TGCGCCAGCAGCCAAGATCTTCTCGGGAGTAAGTACGAGCAGTACTTC.

The chain joins TRBV2 to TRBJ2-7, with 12 bases lining up with TRBD2. V gave up 8 bases and J gave up 6 bases; unmatched junction bases: 8. Germline values: CDR1 SNHLY, CDR2 FYNNEI. The CDR3 covers 14 residues. As DNA, the CDR3 is TGTGCCAGCTTGGGACTAGCGGGCCGGGGCGAGCAGTACTTC. Protein sequence: CASLGLAGRGEQYF. Full variable domain (remainder filled in from reference TRBV2 and TRBJ2-7): EPEVTQTPSHQVTQMGQEVILRCVPISNHLYFYWYRQILGQKVEFLVSFYNNEISEKSEIFDDQFSVERPDGSNFTLKIRSTKLEDSAMYFCASLGLAGRGEQYFGPGTRLTVT.